In this sample, the clone carrying this T cell receptor beta chain turned up a few times. The antigen remains undetermined. Constant-segment primers and 5'RACE yielded cDNA libraries for TCR alpha and TCR beta, each carrying sample barcodes and UMIs. MiXCR, run by TCRdb on the 5' RACE reads, gives a single entry per CDR3 protein. The profile shows tens of thousands of distinct CDR3 sequences, 11% to 15% of them singletons. The CDR3 loop spans 14 amino acids. The V and J ends lost 5 bases and 3 bases respectively, with 14 bases between them. This record comes from a study of T-cell memory formation after mild COVID-19. Overall study results and limits: A second wave expanding day 15 to 37 was CD4+-biased; contracting clones were balanced.

Sequenced input: PBMCs or a T cell subset sorted from them (not recorded which). This rearrangement joins TRBV12-3 or TRBV12-4 to TRBJ2-7, with D perhaps matching TRBD1 (6 bases). The origin of this receptor is an adult woman who had mild COVID-19 (a few samples of this study predate the infection). Cell type and time point are not known. CDR3 loop: CASSPPGHDYEQYF. Written as DNA, the CDR3 is TGTGCCAGCAGTCCCCCGGGACACGACTACGAGCAGTACTTC.